Listed below are T cell receptor beta chains from one sample, sequenced in a study of blood T cell repertoires in COVID-19. TCRdb's copy holds only in-frame clones and misses some; the assay was immunoSEQ multiplex PCR. The sample yields 130,000 to 150,000 clones, over 70% seen once. What was sequenced was peripheral blood. These receptors all stem from a man aged 65 to 79 who had recovered from COVID-19. Each CDR3 is given with its conserved first and last residue. A D gene is named only where the DNA matches it firmly. Size is omitted from some rows. Given values are once, few, many or a class for expanded clones.

once	TRBV7-2	TRBD2	TRBJ2-2	TGTGCCAGCAGCTTAGGACTAGCGGGAGCTACCGGGGAGCTGTTTTTT	CASSLGLAGATGELFF
NA	TRBV29-1	TRBD2	TRBJ2-1	TGCAGCGTTGAGAGGACTAGCTTTGAGCAGTTCTTC	CSVERTSFEQFF
NA	TRBV5-1	NA	TRBJ1-2	TGCGCCAGCAGCTTGGGAGGGGAGGCTAACTATGGCTACACCTTC	CASSLGGEANYGYTF
few	TRBV10-1	NA	TRBJ2-2	TGCGCCAGCAGTGACAGGGGACCCACCGGGGAGCTGTTTTTT	CASSDRGPTGELFF
few	TRBV30	TRBD2	TRBJ2-6	TGTGCCTGGTGCCTTGGGACGGGGGGATCAGGGGCCAACGTCCTGACTTTC	CAWCLGTGGSGANVLTF
NA	TRBV21-1	NA	TRBJ1-5	TGTGCCAGCAGCAAAGAACAAGTGGGGGACAGGTGGGAATATCAGCCCCAGCATTTT	CASSKEQVGDRWEYQPQHF
NA	TRBV2	NA	TRBJ2-1	TGTGCCAGCAGTGAAGCAGGGGCAAACGAATATCAGTTCTTC	CASSEAGANEYQFF
NA	TRBV4-1	TRBD1	TRBJ2-7	TGCGCCAGCAGCCCGACAGGGCGCTACGAGCAGTACTTC	CASSPTGRYEQYF
NA	TRBV5-1	TRBD2	TRBJ2-7	TGCGCCAGCAGCTGGGAGGGGACGGCCAACTACGAGCAGTACTTC	CASSWEGTANYEQYF
few	TRBV29-1	NA	TRBJ2-7	TGCAGCGTCAAGACAGGGACTGAATACGAGCAGTACTTC	CSVKTGTEYEQYF
NA	TRBV5-4	NA	TRBJ2-7	TGTGCCAGCAGCTCGATCGGAGGAGCGAATACCTACGAGCAGTACTTC	CASSSIGGANTYEQYF
NA	TRBV18	TRBD1	TRBJ2-5	TGTGCCAGCTCACCCCCGGGACAGCGAGAGACCCAGTACTTC	CASSPPGQRETQYF
NA	TRBV28	TRBD2	TRBJ2-7	TGTGCCAGCCGACTAGCGGGAGTGGGCGAGCAGTACTTC	CASRLAGVGEQYF
few	TRBV19	NA	TRBJ2-5	TGTGCCAGTAGTAACCACAGACAAGAGACCCAGTACTTC	CASSNHRQETQYF
NA	TRBV28	NA	TRBJ1-5	TGTGCCAGCAGGCGGACTGGGGGCAATCAGCCCCAGCATTTT	CASRRTGGNQPQHF
NA	TRBV6-5	TRBD2	TRBJ2-3	TGTGCCAGCAGCCGGACTAGCGGGAGTATGAATACGCAGTATTTT	CASSRTSGSMNTQYF
NA	TRBV19	NA	TRBJ1-1	TGTGCCAGTAGTCAGGAGGACAGAATGAACACTGAAGCTTTCTTT	CASSQEDRMNTEAFF
few	TRBV27	NA	TRBJ1-1	TGTGCCAGCAGTTTATCGCCGGTGAACACTGAAGCTTTCTTT	CASSLSPVNTEAFF
NA	TRBV28	TRBD1	TRBJ1-2	TGTGCCAGCAGTTTATCTAAGTCCCGGGACAGGGAAGTAAGCTATGGCTACACCTTC	CASSLSKSRDREVSYGYTF